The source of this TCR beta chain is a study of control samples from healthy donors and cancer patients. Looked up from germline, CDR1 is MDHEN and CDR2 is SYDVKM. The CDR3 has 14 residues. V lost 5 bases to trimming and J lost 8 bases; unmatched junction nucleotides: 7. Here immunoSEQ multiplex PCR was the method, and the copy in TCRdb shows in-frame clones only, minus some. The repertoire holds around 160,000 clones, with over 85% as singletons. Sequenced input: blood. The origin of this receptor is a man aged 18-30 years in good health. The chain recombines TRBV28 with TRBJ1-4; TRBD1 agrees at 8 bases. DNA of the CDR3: TGTGCCAGCAGTCCTGCAGGGGGCCGGGAAAAACTGTTTTTT. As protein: CASSPAGGREKLFF.